One sample yielded the 21 T cell receptor beta chains listed below, sequenced in a study of blood T cell repertoires in COVID-19. The assay was immunoSEQ multiplex PCR, and TCRdb's table has in-frame clones only and misses some. The sample lists around 250,000 clones; approximately 85% were seen once. Sequenced material: peripheral blood. These receptors were obtained from a man over 45 with active or convalescent COVID-19.

This clone was found a few times. The J gene is TRBJ2-3, the V gene TRBV15, with D maybe TRBD1 (7 bases). The V gene's germline CDR1 is LNHNV and CDR2 YYDKDF (reference sequence). Trimming took off 5 bases at V and 2 bases at J, with 11 bases between the two ends. This CDR3 region has 14 residues. The CDR3, as DNA: TGTGCCACCAGCCCAGGGGGGCTCACAGATACGCAGTATTTT. Amino acid sequence: CATSPGGLTDTQYF.

This chain uses TRBV5-1 with TRBJ2-3; TRBD1 aligns across 8 bases. Trimming at V came to 0 bases and at J to 5 bases, leaving 8 bases not matched to a gene. The CDR3 sequence is 16 residues long. Germline CDR1 reads SGHRS; CDR2 reads YFSETQ. CDR3 nucleotides: TGCGCCAGCAGCTTGGGTTCGACCACAGGGGGAGATACGCAGTATTTT. Protein: CASSLGSTTGGDTQYF.

The chain links TRBV11-3 to TRBJ1-1; TRBD1 is a possible D gene (6 bases). The CDR3 spans 12 residues. V lost 4 bases, J lost 5 bases, and 8 bases lay in between. The germline V gene encodes CDR1 SGHNT and CDR2 YENEEA. The CDR3 reads CASSYRDTEAFF. Written as DNA, the CDR3 is TGTGCCAGCAGCTACAGGGATACTGAAGCTTTCTTT. Using reference TRBV11-3 and TRBJ1-1 for the parts outside the CDR3, the full variable domain is EAGVVQSPRYKIIEKKQPVAFWCNPISGHNTLYWYLQNLGQGPELLIRYENEEAVDDSQLPKDRFSAERLKGVDSTLKIQPAELGDSAVYLCASSYRDTEAFFGQGTRLTVV.

This clone appeared a few times. J is TRBJ1-5 and V is TRBV19, with 9 nucleotides matching TRBD1. CDR1 and CDR2 (germline): LNHDA, SQIVND (reference sequence). The CDR3 is 15 amino acids. Trimming removed 0 bases from V and 4 bases from J; junction bases left unmatched: 1. The CDR3, as DNA: TGTGCCAGTAGTATAGATGGGACAGGGAATCAGCCCCAGCATTTT. It is translated as CASSIDGTGNQPQHF.

The V and J genes are TRBV10-3 and TRBJ2-7; the match to TRBD2 covers 8 bases. CDR3 length: 16 amino acids. V lost 0 bases to trimming and J lost 0 bases; unmatched junction nucleotides: 4. Germline V lookup: CDR1 ENHRY, CDR2 SYGVKD. In DNA form, the CDR3 reads TGTGCCATCAGTGAGTCGACTAGCGTGAGCTCCTACGAGCAGTACTTC. Translation: CAISESTSVSSYEQYF.

This chain links TRBV11-3 with TRBJ2-1, with D unresolved. V dropped 5 bases and J dropped 4 bases, with 12 bases sitting between them. Germline V CDR1 and CDR2: SGHNT, YENEEA. There are 14 residues in the CDR3. DNA for the CDR3: TGTGCCAGCAGCGAGAGTAAGTCTTACAATGAGCAGTTCTTC. Amino acids: CASSESKSYNEQFF.

The J gene is TRBJ2-5, the V gene TRBV9; D unclear. Looked up from germline, CDR1 is SGDLS and CDR2 is YYNGEE. The CDR3 has 13 residues. Trimming removed 0 bases from V and 2 bases from J, with 5 bases in between. CDR3 nucleotides: TGTGCCAGCAGCGTAGGAGTACAAGAGACCCAGTACTTC. This translates into CASSVGVQETQYF.

The chain is built from TRBV7-7 and TRBJ1-5, with TRBD1 matching over 9 bases. Trimming cost V 8 bases and J 3 bases; bases outside gene matches: 14. Germline-derived CDR1 and CDR2 are SSHAT and FNYEAQ (reference sequence). The CDR3 loop spans 17 amino acids. CDR3 residues: CASPRLLRDRDNQPQHF. Written as DNA, the CDR3 is TGTGCCAGCCCGCGCCTCCTCCGGGACAGGGACAATCAGCCCCAGCATTTT. The variable domain in full, with the rest retrieved from reference TRBV7-7 and TRBJ1-5, is GAGVSQSPRYKVTKRGQDVTLRCDPISSHATLYWYQQALGQGPEFLTYFNYEAQPDKSGLPSDRFSAERPEGSISTLTIQRTEQRDSAMYRCASPRLLRDRDNQPQHFGDGTRLSIL.

Concerning this clone: One end of the junction fails to match germline, which may point to a read error. The V and J genes are TRBV7-2 and TRBJ2-6; the match to TRBD1 covers 9 bases. CDR1 SGHTA and CDR2 FQGNSA come from the germline V gene. The CDR3 consists of 10 residues. CDR3 residues: CASSLDRGLF. CDR3 DNA: TGTGCCAGCAGCTTGGACAGGGGACTTTTC.

A remark on this clone: The sample holds other DNA sequences that translate to the same CDR3. This CDR3 reads CASSRDSYGYTF. The CDR3 DNA sequence: TGTGCCAGCAGTCGGGACTCTTATGGCTACACCTTC. The J gene is TRBJ1-2, the V gene TRBV12-3 or TRBV12-4, with D perhaps matching TRBD1 (5 bases). This CDR3 contains 12 residues. Deletions cut 5 bases from V and 5 bases from J, with 9 bases between.

The chain combines TRBV6-4 with TRBJ2-7; the match to TRBD1 covers 10 bases. V dropped 3 bases and J dropped 0; count of bases not matched to a gene: 14. CDR1 is MRHNA and CDR2 is SNTAGT in the germline V gene. This CDR3 has 19 amino acids. CDR3 sequence reads: CASSDHQLPGTGDSYEQYF. DNA for the CDR3: TGTGCCAGCAGTGATCACCAGCTCCCCGGGACAGGGGACTCCTACGAGCAGTACTTC.

The V gene is TRBV2, the J gene TRBJ2-3; tentatively, D is TRBD2 (5 bases). V lost 6 bases to trimming and J lost 2 bases, with 12 bases between them. The CDR3 extends over 14 amino acids. Germline V CDR1 and CDR2: SNHLY, FYNNEI. The CDR3: CASRKTRTTDTQYF. For the CDR3, the DNA is TGTGCCAGCAGGAAAACTAGAACCACAGATACGCAGTATTTT.

The chain has TRBV28 and TRBJ1-5, with 10 bases fitting TRBD1. This CDR3 spans 15 amino acids. V lost 5 bases and J lost 7; bases outside the gene matches: 8. Germline assignment: CDR1 MDHEN and CDR2 SYDVKM. The CDR3 region is CASSGRTGGSQPQHF. CDR3 DNA sequence: TGTGCCAGCAGTGGGAGGACAGGGGGGAGCCAGCCCCAGCATTTT.

This rearrangement joins TRBV5-1 to TRBJ2-5; tentative D call: TRBD1 (6 bases). V lost 4 bases, J lost 4 bases, and 14 bases lay in between. The germline CDR1 and CDR2 sequences are SGHRS and YFSETQ. The CDR3 extends over 14 amino acids. DNA for the CDR3: TGCGCCAGCAGCGTCGGGACATTCGGAGAGACCCAGTACTTC. Its translation is CASSVGTFGETQYF. Using reference TRBV5-1 and TRBJ2-5 for the parts outside the CDR3, the full variable domain is KAGVTQTPRYLIKTRGQQVTLSCSPISGHRSVSWYQQTPGQGLQFLFEYFSETQRNKGNFPGRFSGRQFSNSRSEMNVSTLELGDSALYLCASSVGTFGETQYFGPGTRLLVL.

The V gene is TRBV30, the J gene TRBJ1-1, with 7 nucleotides matching TRBD1. The CDR3 totals 13 residues. V trimming: 4 bases; J trimming: 0 bases; junction bases outside the gene matches: 2. Germline CDR1 and CDR2: GTSNPN and SVGIG (reference sequence). CDR3 coding DNA: TGTGCCTGGAAGGGGGCCCTGAACACTGAAGCTTTCTTT. It translates to CAWKGALNTEAFF.

The chain combines TRBV4-2 with TRBJ2-3; TRBD2 matches 13 bases. V lost 5 bases and J lost 6; bases outside the gene matches: 11. CDR1 is LGHNA, CDR2 YNFKEQ, per germline. This CDR3 spans 17 amino acids. This CDR3 is CASSNQGLAGSRDTQYF. CDR3 DNA: TGTGCCAGCAGCAACCAGGGACTAGCGGGGAGCAGGGATACGCAGTATTTT.

This clone was observed a single time. The rearrangement uses TRBV6-8 and TRBJ1-5, with D unclear. V was shortened by 10 bases and J by 3 bases, with 16 bases between the two germline ends. The CDR3 sequence is 14 residues long. Per germline, CDR1 MNHGY and CDR2 SAAAGT. CDR3 region: CATASGLANQPQHF. In DNA, the CDR3 is TGTGCCACCGCCTCTGGCCTAGCCAATCAGCCCCAGCATTTT.

Turning to this clone: Other DNA sequences in this sample translate to the same CDR3. This sequence joins TRBV19 and TRBJ1-1; TRBD1 might be the D (5 bases). The CDR3 extends over 14 amino acids. V lost 3 bases, J lost 1 base, and 9 bases lay in between. Germline V lookup: CDR1 LNHDA, CDR2 SQIVND (reference sequence). This chain's CDR3 is CASSIGRENTEAFF. CDR3 sequence (DNA): TGTGCCAGTAGTATCGGCAGGGAGAACACTGAAGCTTTCTTT.

The chain joins TRBV9 to TRBJ1-1, with D perhaps matching TRBD1 (6 bases). Trimming left V 4 bases short and J 8 bases short, with 18 bases between. This CDR3 is 14 amino acids long. Germline CDR1 SGDLS, CDR2 YYNGEE. CDR3 nucleotides: TGTGCCAGCAGCCCACGCCATCAGGGGTCGGAAGCTTTCTTT. Protein sequence: CASSPRHQGSEAFF. The full variable domain, completed using reference TRBV9 and TRBJ1-1, is DSGVTQTPKHLITATGQRVTLRCSPRSGDLSVYWYQQSLDQGLQFLIQYYNGEERAKGNILERFSAQQFPDLHSELNLSSLELGDSALYFCASSPRHQGSEAFFGQGTRLTVV.

This chain connects TRBV7-7 to TRBJ2-1; TRBD2 aligns across 8 bases. V dropped 5 bases and J dropped 2; count of bases not matched to a gene: 8. There are 16 residues in the CDR3. The germline V gene has CDR1 SSHAT and CDR2 FNYEAQ (reference sequence). In DNA form, the CDR3 reads TGTGCCAGCAGCCCCGGGAGGGGAGTGGCCTACAATGAGCAGTTCTTC. As protein: CASSPGRGVAYNEQFF.

J is TRBJ2-7 and V is TRBV30; 9 nucleotides align to TRBD2. The CDR3 has 14 amino acids. Germline-derived CDR1 and CDR2 are GTSNPN and SVGIG (reference sequence). V gave up 1 base and J gave up 3 bases; unmatched junction bases: 4. This CDR3 reads CAWSGASGIYEQYF. The CDR3 nucleotides are TGTGCCTGGAGTGGGGCTAGCGGGATCTACGAGCAGTACTTC.